A single sample is the source of the 18 T cell receptor beta chains below, sequenced in a study of T-cell memory formation after mild COVID-19. From the 5' RACE reads, TCRdb called clonotypes with MiXCR, one entry per CDR3 protein. The table shows 250,000 to 350,000 distinct CDR3 sequences, with about 15% occurring only once. The sequenced sample was PBMCs or a T cell subset sorted from them (not recorded which). These receptors were taken from a man in his late teens or twenties who had mild COVID-19 (a few samples of this study predate the infection). Cell type and time point are not known.

This chain uses TRBV4-3 with TRBJ1-2; 7 bases fit TRBD1. The CDR3 totals 14 residues. CDR1 and CDR2 (germline): LGHNA, YSLEER. V gave up 7 bases and J gave up 8 bases; unmatched junction bases: 13. The DNA of the CDR3 is TGCGCCAGCACCGCGGGGGACAGATGGGGCGGCTACACCTTC. Translated: CASTAGDRWGGYTF.

This clonotype has more than one count but fewer than ten. Here the CDR3 reads CASSLAWLARTDTQYF. In DNA form, the CDR3 reads TGTGCCAGCAGCTTAGCGTGGCTAGCCCGCACAGATACGCAGTATTTT. The V and J genes are TRBV7-2 and TRBJ2-3; possible D gene TRBD2, 5 bases. V was pared by 0 bases and J by 1 base, with 11 bases between. The CDR3 length is 16 residues. Germline CDR1 is SGHTA and CDR2 is FQGNSA.

This clonotype was counted a few times. The chain has TRBV5-1 and TRBJ2-5; D perhaps matches TRBD1 (6 bases). Trimming stripped 4 bases from V and 2 bases from J, with 12 bases between. CDR1 and CDR2 from the germline V gene are SGHRS and YFSETQ. The CDR3 spans 14 residues. In nucleotides, the CDR3 is TGCGCCAGCAGCCCCGGGACAAATCAAGAGACCCAGTACTTC. Amino acid sequence: CASSPGTNQETQYF.

This clonotype was observed many times. This CDR3 is CASTLGAQETQYF. The CDR3 nucleotides are TGTGCCAGCACCCTCGGGGCTCAAGAGACCCAGTACTTC. The chain has TRBV3-1 and TRBJ2-5; D may match TRBD1 or TRBD2 (5 bases each). Trimming stripped 7 bases from V and 2 bases from J, with 11 bases between. The germline V gene encodes CDR1 LGHDT and CDR2 YNNKEL (reference sequence). The CDR3 runs 13 residues.

The V call is TRBV11-2, the J call TRBJ2-7, with a weak D call TRBD2 (5 bases). The V end lost 9 bases, the J end lost 5 bases, and 17 bases lay between the germline ends. Looked up from germline, CDR1 is SGHAT and CDR2 is FQNNGV. This CDR3 comprises 13 residues. CDR3 nucleotides: TGTGCCAGTCGGAGGACCGAGTGGGACGAGCAGTACTTC. This encodes CASRRTEWDEQYF.

The V call is TRBV29-1, the J call TRBJ1-1, with D possibly TRBD1 on 6 matching bases. V lost 1 base, J lost 4 bases, and 16 bases lay in between. The length of the CDR3 is 15 residues. Looked up from germline, CDR1 is SQVTM and CDR2 is ANQGSEA. The CDR3 nucleotides are TGCAGCGTTGAAGGGGTACAGGGCTCGTCCACTGAAGCTTTCTTT. This codes for CSVEGVQGSSTEAFF.

This clonotype was recorded many times. CDR3 residues: CASSVLAGGSSTDTQYF. The CDR3 DNA reads as TGTGCCAGCAGTGTTCTAGCGGGGGGTTCTAGCACAGATACGCAGTATTTT. V usage is TRBV2 and J usage is TRBJ2-3; 11 nucleotides align to TRBD2. V was pared by 4 bases and J by 0 bases, with 6 bases of the junction left unmatched. Germline CDR1 and CDR2: SNHLY and FYNNEI. This CDR3 is built from 17 residues.

This clonotype was seen at least ten times. The chain has TRBV29-1 and TRBJ2-5, with TRBD1 as a possible D gene (6 bases). From germline, CDR1 is SQVTM and CDR2 ANQGSEA. Between the trimmed V and J ends, which lost 5 bases and 2 bases, there was a span of 9 bases. This CDR3 is built from 12 residues. The CDR3 DNA is TGCAGCGTTCCCCAGGGGCAAGAGACCCAGTACTTC. Translation gives CSVPQGQETQYF.

Only a few counts were recorded for this clonotype. The chain carries TRBV12-1 and TRBJ1-2; TRBD1 reflects the table's D call only, with no check against the DNA. TRBV12-1 is a pseudogene. The CDR3 is 14 residues long. DNA of the CDR3: TGTGCCAGCAGCTCCGGGACAGGGACCTATGGCTACACCTTC. Translated: CASSSGTGTYGYTF.

This clonotype has only a few counts. This chain links TRBV6-5 with TRBJ2-7; 7 bases agree with TRBD1. V shed 8 bases and J 6 bases; nucleotides not matched to a gene: 10. Germline V gene data show CDR1 as MNHEY and CDR2 as SVGAGI. There are 13 residues in the CDR3. The CDR3 loop is CASFGTALSEQYF. The CDR3 DNA is TGTGCCAGCTTCGGGACAGCTCTCTCCGAGCAGTACTTC.

The chain carries TRBV7-6 and TRBJ2-1; 9 nucleotides agree with TRBD2. The V and J ends lost 0 bases and 7 bases, in that order; junction bases with no gene match: 4. The CDR3 is 15 residues long. Germline V lookup: CDR1 SGHVS, CDR2 FNYEAQ. CDR3 protein: CASSLAPSGVNEQFF. CDR3 DNA: TGTGCCAGCAGCTTAGCTCCTAGCGGGGTGAATGAGCAGTTCTTC. Full variable domain (rest looked up from reference TRBV7-6 and TRBJ2-1): GAGVSQSPRYKVTKRGQDVALRCDPISGHVSLYWYRQALGQGPEFLTYFNYEAQQDKSGLPNDRFSAERPEGSISTLTIQRTEQRDSAMYRCASSLAPSGVNEQFFGPGTRLTVL.

This clonotype occurred a few times. The chain recombines TRBV24-1 with TRBJ1-1, with a weak D call TRBD1 (6 bases). V was pared by 4 bases and J by 5 bases, with 25 bases between. Germline V gives CDR1 KGHDR, CDR2 SFDVKD. The CDR3 length is 18 residues. As DNA, the CDR3 is TGTGCCACCAGTGACCCACTCCCGGGACACCTGTTGGGGACTGAAGCTTTCTTT. It is translated as CATSDPLPGHLLGTEAFF.

The gene calls are TRBV7-9 and TRBJ2-3; TRBD2 aligns across 9 bases. The CDR3 consists of 14 residues. Germline values: CDR1 SEHNR, CDR2 FQNEAQ (reference sequence). V dropped 7 bases and J dropped 3; count of bases not matched to a gene: 5. CDR3 loop: CASTSSGATDTQYF. The CDR3 DNA follows: TGTGCCAGCACCTCTAGCGGGGCGACAGATACGCAGTATTTT.

The chain joins TRBV6-2 or TRBV6-3 to TRBJ2-5; the match to TRBD1 covers 7 bases. From germline, CDR1 is MNHEY and CDR2 SVGEGT. The CDR3 covers 13 residues. V lost 7 bases, J lost 4 bases, and 6 bases stayed unmatched. For the CDR3, the DNA is TGTGCCAGCACCTTTTGGGACAGAGAGACCCAGTACTTC. As protein: CASTFWDRETQYF.

This clonotype occurred many times. This chain uses TRBV15 with TRBJ1-4, with D possibly matching TRBD1 (5 bases). The CDR3 spans 15 residues. V lost 0 bases, J lost 8 bases, and 13 bases lay in between. Germline lookup yields CDR1 LNHNV and CDR2 YYDKDF (reference sequence). The chain's CDR3 is CATSRDRGWDEKLFF. CDR3 sequence (DNA): TGTGCCACCAGCAGAGACCGGGGCTGGGACGAAAAACTGTTTTTT.

V and J are TRBV7-3 and TRBJ1-1; 9 bases fit TRBD1. Trimming took 3 bases from V and 5 from J; bases not matched to a gene: 10. Germline V gene lookup returns CDR1 SGHTA and CDR2 FQGTGA. The CDR3 is 16 residues long. The CDR3, as DNA: TGTGCCAGCAGCTTTGGTGGTTTAGGGACAGGGACTGAAGCTTTCTTT. Encoded protein: CASSFGGLGTGTEAFF. Looking up the rest from reference TRBV7-3 and TRBJ1-1 gives the full variable domain: GAGVSQTPSNKVTEKGKYVELRCDPISGHTALYWYRQSLGQGPEFLIYFQGTGAADDSGLPNDRFFAVRPEGSVSTLKIQRTERGDSAVYLCASSFGGLGTGTEAFFGQGTRLTVV.

The CDR3 reads CASSLRQGETQYF. CDR3 coding DNA: TGCGCCAGCAGCTTGAGACAGGGTGAGACCCAGTACTTC. The chain is built from TRBV5-1 and TRBJ2-5; TRBD1 matches 7 bases. CDR1 and CDR2 (germline): SGHRS, YFSETQ. The ends lost 1 base at V and 5 bases at J; junction bases unmatched: 2. CDR3 length: 13 residues.

This chain joins TRBV12-3 or TRBV12-4 and TRBJ1-4; D unclear. Trimming took off 6 bases at V and 1 base at J, with 9 bases between the two ends. The CDR3 totals 14 residues. CDR3 sequence reads: CASSPRRTNEKLFF. In nucleotides, the CDR3 is TGTGCCAGCAGCCCGAGGCGAACTAATGAAAAACTGTTTTTT.